This note documents a single TCR beta chain sequence. No antigen is known for it. Germline V gives CDR1 SQVTM, CDR2 ANQGSEA. This CDR3 has 13 residues. V shed 4 bases and J shed 6 bases, with 16 bases lying between them. RNA served as the template for amplifying TCR beta CDR3 regions. An initial RT-PCR round employing HTBI primers preceded a second-round multiplex PCR. TCRdb reprocessed the multiplex PCR reads via MiXCR and lists one record per CDR3 protein. In the table there are around 1,200,000 distinct CDR3 sequences, 36% of which are singletons. The data derive from a study of Graves' ophthalmopathy and Graves' hyperthyroidism. Study conclusions and caveats: A model built from 13 signatures distinguished ophthalmopathy from stable hyperthyroidism with 87.88% sensitivity and about 84% specificity.

The chain uses TRBV29-1 and TRBJ2-7, with a weak D call TRBD1 (5 bases). The sample taken for sequencing was peripheral blood or thyroid tissue (not recorded which). The sequence was collected from an adult man with Graves' hyperthyroidism. CDR3 coding DNA: TGCAGCGTTGGGCACGCTAGGGGCCCCGAGCAGTACTTC. It translates to CSVGHARGPEQYF.